What follows describes a single T cell receptor beta chain. Its antigen remains unknown. The sample is drawn from a study of cytomegalovirus exposure and HLA in healthy donors. Whole-study results and caveats: According to the study, around 180 TCR beta chains were cytomegalovirus-associated. Later analysis suggested links between common viral pathogens and several top significant clusters. Trimming of TCR beta V- and J-genes showed a link, identified in a later analysis, to a missense DCLRE1C variant.

The PCR was carried out with 60 Vbeta primers and 13 Jbeta primers. Original methodology: Unique TCR beta chains totaled roughly 80 million in a later count, with about 11 million of them shared. Sequencing used immunoSEQ multiplex PCR; TCRdb keeps in-frame clones, though not all of them. Clone size and V and J calls were adopted from that table, with D and trimming inferred from the DNA. The top ten hold 3% to 4% of the sample, which has about 150,000 clones, about three quarters seen once. Trimming cost V 2 bases and J 8 bases, with 15 bases left between them. This CDR3 comprises 14 residues. Germline values: CDR1 MNHEY, CDR2 SVGAGI.

The TCR sequence derives from a woman in her thirties or forties in good health and CMV-seronegative. The rearrangement uses TRBV6-5 and TRBJ1-2; possibly TRBD1 for D (6 bases). Sequencing input: PBMCs. DNA for the CDR3: TGTGCCAGCAGTTACGAAGCAAAGGGGGACGGCTACACCTTC. Amino acids: CASSYEAKGDGYTF.